These 7 T cell receptor beta chains originate from one sample sequenced in a study of CD8+ T cells in alopecia areata. Sample treatment: oral pan-JAK inhibitor, 5-10 mg twice daily. Reverse transcription of extracted RNA yielded cDNA, which provided the sequencing template. TCRdb's copy holds only in-frame clones and misses some; the assay was immunoSEQ multiplex PCR. The profile shows roughly 98,000 clones, roughly three fifths of them singletons. The specimen was CD8+ T cells sorted from blood, collected at week 4, from a patient treated with tofacitinib. The receptors were sampled from a human donor with alopecia areata.

This clone came up many times. The chain links TRBV7-9 to TRBJ2-1; D may be TRBD2 (6 bases). The V end lost 4 bases, the J end lost 0 bases, and 10 bases lay between the germline ends. This CDR3 is 15 amino acids long. CDR1 is SEHNR and CDR2 is FQNEAQ in the germline V gene (reference sequence). As DNA, the CDR3 is TGTGCCAGCAGCTACCTAGCGAGCTCCTACAATGAGCAGTTCTTC. It translates to CASSYLASSYNEQFF.

The chain employs TRBV4-1 and TRBJ2-4; TRBD2 aligns across 8 bases. The germline V gene has CDR1 MGHRA and CDR2 YSYEKL. The CDR3 contains 19 residues. The V gene end was trimmed by 1 base and the J gene end by 5 bases; junction bases not matched to a gene: 16. CDR3 residues: CASSQVQGHGGATQNIQYF. The CDR3 nucleotides are TGCGCCAGCAGCCAAGTCCAAGGTCACGGGGGGGCGACCCAAAACATTCAGTACTTC.

This clone was counted only a few times. The final CDR3 position lacks the conserved phenylalanine or tryptophan, pointing to a likely read error. The DNA is left out, because the CDR3 cannot be placed on it with certainty; the CDR3 is given as TCRdb lists it. V and J are TRBV29-1 and TRBJ2-7; TRBD2, the D gene given by the table, was not confirmed from the DNA. In germline, CDR1 is SQVTM, CDR2 ANQGSEA. The length of the CDR3 is 11 amino acids, counting both ends. The CDR3: CSVEEGLATFL.

V usage is TRBV5-6 and J usage is TRBJ2-7; D might be TRBD1 or TRBD2, each matching 5 bases. V lost 6 bases and J lost 0, with 16 bases in between. CDR1 SGHDT and CDR2 YYEEEE come from the germline V gene. CDR3 length equals 15 residues. CDR3 region: CASNPGTQSSYEQYF. The CDR3 DNA reads as TGTGCCAGCAACCCCGGGACCCAGAGCTCCTACGAGCAGTACTTC.

This clone was observed a handful of times. The gene calls are TRBV5-1 and TRBJ1-1; 10 bases align to TRBD1. Germline values: CDR1 SGHRS, CDR2 YFSETQ. The trim removed 0 bases at V and 7 bases at J, leaving 3 bases unmatched. The CDR3 extends over 14 amino acids. The CDR3 spells CASSLGQGAVEAFF. For the CDR3, the DNA is TGCGCCAGCAGCTTGGGACAGGGGGCTGTTGAAGCTTTCTTT.

The rearrangement links TRBV27 to TRBJ2-1; D gene uncertain. CDR1 and CDR2 (germline): MNHEY, SMNVEV (reference sequence). The CDR3 loop spans 13 amino acids. The V end was cut by 8 bases, the J end by 5 bases, with 13 bases between. CDR3 sequence reads: CASAHGQNNEQFF. The CDR3 region has the DNA TGTGCCAGCGCCCACGGGCAGAACAATGAGCAGTTCTTC.

Turning to this clone: Other DNA sequences in this sample translate to the same CDR3. The chain employs TRBV9 and TRBJ1-1, with D possibly TRBD1 on 6 matching bases. V was trimmed by 2 bases and J by 5 bases, leaving 10 bases between them. The germline V gene encodes CDR1 SGDLS and CDR2 YYNGEE. There are 13 residues in the CDR3. The CDR3 bases are TGTGCCAGCAGCGTGGGGGCAGGGACTGAAGCTTTCTTT. Protein sequence: CASSVGAGTEAFF.